This TCR beta chain appears in the sequencing data of a study of blood T cell repertoires in COVID-19. Study in general: T cells, B-cell-depleted T cells, or PBMCs provided the cDNA or gDNA that served as material.

Germline V gene lookup returns CDR1 LGHNT and CDR2 FRNRAP. The CDR3 spans 18 residues. V dropped 0 bases and J dropped 0 bases, with 17 bases sitting between them. There are a few counts of this clone. In the original processing: Amplification from reference gene primers served as the basis for estimated nucleated cell counts. Generated by immunoSEQ multiplex PCR, the TCRdb table keeps only in-frame clones and is missing some. From that table come the V and J calls and clone size; the DNA was used to work out D and trimming. The data show about 140,000 clones, 84% seen once. The V and J genes are TRBV12-5 and TRBJ1-1, with D unclear. The TCR comes from a human donor in a cohort sampled during active COVID-19. Sequenced sample: peripheral blood. CDR3 DNA: TGTGCTAGTGGTTTGGTATTTACGCAGTCCGACATGAACACTGAAGCTTTCTTT. Protein: CASGLVFTQSDMNTEAFF.